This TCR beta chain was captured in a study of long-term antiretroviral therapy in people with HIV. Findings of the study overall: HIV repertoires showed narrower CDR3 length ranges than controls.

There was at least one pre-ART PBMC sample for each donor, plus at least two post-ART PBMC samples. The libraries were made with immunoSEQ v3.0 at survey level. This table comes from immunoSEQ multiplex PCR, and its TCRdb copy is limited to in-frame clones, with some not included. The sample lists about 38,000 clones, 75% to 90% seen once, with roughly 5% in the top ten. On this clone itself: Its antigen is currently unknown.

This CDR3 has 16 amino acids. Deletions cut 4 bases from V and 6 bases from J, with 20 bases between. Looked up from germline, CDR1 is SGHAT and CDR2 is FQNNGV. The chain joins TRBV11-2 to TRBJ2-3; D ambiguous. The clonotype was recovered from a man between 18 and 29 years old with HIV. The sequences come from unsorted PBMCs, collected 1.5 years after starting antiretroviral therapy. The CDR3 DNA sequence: TGTGCCAGCAGCTCCCAACCCGTAGGGCCCCAGGATACGCAGTATTTT. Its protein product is CASSSQPVGPQDTQYF.